This TCR beta chain was recovered during a study of cytomegalovirus exposure and HLA in healthy donors. It was with 60 Vbeta and 13 Jbeta primers that the PCR ran. Sequenced by immunoSEQ multiplex PCR; TCRdb stores in-frame clones only, minus some. The repertoire holds some 180,000 clones, with around 75% as singletons. This clone was observed a single time. The source of this sequence is a male donor in good health and CMV-seronegative. The material sequenced was PBMCs.

Here the CDR3 DNA reads TGTGCCAGCAGCCCCTTGCAAGGGAGCTCCTACAATGAGCAGTTCTTC. It yields the protein CASSPLQGSSYNEQFF. This chain uses TRBV13 with TRBJ2-1, with D perhaps matching TRBD2 (5 bases). Germline CDR1 PRHDT, CDR2 FYEKMQ (reference sequence). The CDR3 totals 16 residues. The ends were cut back, 5 bases at V and 0 bases at J, with 14 bases in the middle.